The TCR beta chain described here comes from a study of T cell responses to AZD1222 COVID-19 vaccine. Study observations and caveats: Just a handful of AZD1222 recipients were seropositive at baseline. Spike was spanned by vaccine-associated CD4 TCRs, which were dominant at 160-218 and 743-854. Nearly half of unique spike-specific TCRs reportedly avoided B.1.351 and B.1.1.7 mutated regions. Clonal diversity may have been underestimated in mostly white British donors.

To note about this clone: What it binds is unknown.

This table comes from immunoSEQ multiplex PCR, and its TCRdb copy is limited to in-frame clones, with some not included. The sample lists approximately 91,000 clones, around 93% occurring once. The sequence came from an adult who received the AZD1222 COVID-19 vaccine. The sample here was peripheral blood, taken 28 days after the second AZD1222 dose.

CDR3 protein: CASSLKREQTQYF. The CDR3 DNA sequence: TGTGCCAGCAGTTTAAAGCGGGAACAGACCCAGTACTTC. The V call is TRBV27, the J call TRBJ2-5; TRBD2 agrees at 7 bases. This CDR3 is 13 amino acids long. Per germline, CDR1 MNHEY and CDR2 SMNVEV (reference sequence). J lost 6 bases, V lost 2 bases, and 3 bases had no gene match.